This passage covers 28 T cell receptor beta chains from one sample sequenced in a study of T cells after posttransplantation cyclophosphamide. The method was immunoSEQ multiplex PCR; TCRdb's version includes in-frame clones alone and lacks a portion of them. Reported are 24,000 or so clones, none seen only once; the ten largest carry 1.8%. Treatment was busulfan-fludarabine conditioning, a marrow graft, and cyclophosphamide on days +3 and +4. The starting material was PBMCs, obtained after allogeneic stem cell transplant with posttransplant cyclophosphamide. The receptors here all came from a male patient in his late teens or twenties who received an allogeneic stem cell transplant from a related donor, was CMV-positive, and had no GVHD. Some T cells may possibly be graft donor cells.

This clone was seen a few times. The chain couples TRBV19 to TRBJ1-4; D is unclear. The CDR3 is made up of 16 amino acids. V lost 3 bases and J 7 bases, leaving 18 bases between the germline ends. Germline CDR1 LNHDA, CDR2 SQIVND (reference sequence). The CDR3 region has the DNA TGTGCCAGTAGTATTACCGCCGTTGGCCATCGTGAAAAACTGTTTTTT. Its translation is CASSITAVGHREKLFF.

This clone has just a few counts. The chain links TRBV28 to TRBJ2-5; 13 nucleotides line up with TRBD2. CDR3 length: 20 amino acids. Germline V gene lookup returns CDR1 MDHEN and CDR2 SYDVKM. The J segment lost 2 bases and the V segment lost 1 base, leaving 13 bases of the junction unmatched. CDR3 sequence: CASSLFTALGTSGVQETQYF. The CDR3 DNA sequence: TGTGCCAGCAGTTTATTTACGGCGCTCGGGACTAGCGGGGTACAAGAGACCCAGTACTTC.

This clone was observed many times. V usage is TRBV18 and J usage is TRBJ2-3; 7 positions agree with TRBD1. The V gene end was trimmed by 3 bases and the J gene end by 4 bases; junction bases not matched to a gene: 7. From germline, CDR1 is KGHSH and CDR2 LQKENI. CDR3 length: 15 amino acids. The CDR3 protein is CASSPRQGVADTQYF. CDR3 DNA sequence: TGTGCCAGCTCACCGAGGCAGGGGGTAGCAGATACGCAGTATTTT.

This clone was picked up many times. The chain employs TRBV6-5 and TRBJ2-7; D perhaps matches TRBD1 (5 bases). With 0 bases removed from V and 0 bases from J, the gap between germline ends came to 12 bases. The CDR3 sequence is 16 residues long. The germline V gene encodes CDR1 MNHEY and CDR2 SVGAGI. The CDR3 nucleotides are TGTGCCAGCAGTTACTCGAGAATCAGGGCCTCCTACGAGCAGTACTTC. Its translation: CASSYSRIRASYEQYF.

This clone was detected many times. V gene TRBV15 combines with J gene TRBJ2-7; 7 nucleotides line up with TRBD1. CDR3 size: 14 residues. J was trimmed by 3 bases and V by 4 bases; bases with no gene match: 6. CDR1 is LNHNV and CDR2 is YYDKDF in the germline V gene (reference sequence). In nucleotides, the CDR3 is TGTGCCACCAGCATTGACAGGGCCCACTACGAGCAGTACTTC. It is translated as CATSIDRAHYEQYF.

The chain is built from TRBV2 and TRBJ2-5, with D possibly matching TRBD1 (5 bases). The last part of the DNA fits TRBJ2-7 better; the J call may be wrong. The CDR3 is made up of 17 amino acids. Germline CDR1 is SNHLY and CDR2 is FYNNEI. Here the CDR3 DNA reads TGTGCCAGCAGTGAAGCCCCTACGTTCAGGGATTCCTACGAGCAGTACTTC. This sequence encodes CASSEAPTFRDSYEQYF.

This clone was found many times. V is TRBV6-1 and J is TRBJ2-5; 8 bases match TRBD1. The ends lost 7 bases at V and 5 bases at J; junction bases unmatched: 3. The CDR3 extends over 12 amino acids. Germline V gene lookup returns CDR1 MNHNS and CDR2 SASEGT. Here the CDR3 reads CASIYRGETQYF. The DNA for the CDR3 is TGTGCCAGCATCTACAGGGGGGAGACCCAGTACTTC.

This clone has a count of ten or more. The chain uses TRBV13 and TRBJ2-6, with TRBD1 matching 9 bases. This CDR3 is built from 17 residues. Germline CDR1 reads PRHDT; CDR2 reads FYEKMQ (reference sequence). The junction had 7 bases not matched to a gene; V was cut back by 4 bases and J by 3 bases. For the CDR3, the DNA is TGTGCCAGCAGCTCGGGACAGGGTTTCGGTGGGGCCAACGTCCTGACTTTC. Translated, it gives CASSSGQGFGGANVLTF.

This clone has a handful of counts. V usage is TRBV18 and J usage is TRBJ2-2; 10 bases are a match to TRBD2. The CDR3 loop spans 22 amino acids. The trim removed 5 bases at V and 4 bases at J, leaving 25 bases unmatched. Germline CDR1 is KGHSH and CDR2 is LQKENI. The CDR3 region is CASSSHRGGIASGSSITGELFF. DNA for the CDR3: TGTGCCAGCTCATCCCACAGGGGGGGCATAGCTAGCGGGAGTAGTATCACCGGGGAGCTGTTTTTT.

This clone was seen ten or more times. V usage is TRBV5-4 and J usage is TRBJ1-6; TRBD1 agrees at 8 bases. This CDR3 is built from 16 residues. Germline V gives CDR1 SGHNT, CDR2 YYREEE (reference sequence). After removal of 4 bases from V and 4 bases from J, the junction contained 7 bases not matched to a gene. In DNA, the CDR3 is TGTGCCAGCAGCGCGGACAGGGCGAGTTATAATTCACCCCTCCACTTT. It encodes CASSADRASYNSPLHF.

This clone has at least ten counts. The chain combines TRBV4-3 with TRBJ2-2; TRBD1 matches 8 bases. CDR1 is LGHNA, CDR2 YSLEER, per germline. There are 16 residues in the CDR3. Trimming removed 1 base from V and 14 bases from J; junction bases left unmatched: 15. CDR3 coding DNA: TGCGCCAGCAGCCAAGCGGATAGGTTCGGGACAGGAGCTCTGTTTTTT. Protein sequence: CASSQADRFGTGALFF.

This chain links TRBV10-3 with TRBJ2-5, with D perhaps matching TRBD2 (6 bases). Per germline, CDR1 ENHRY and CDR2 SYGVKD. CDR3 length: 13 residues. V lost 2 bases and J 11 bases, leaving 15 bases between the germline ends. CDR3 in DNA: TGTGCCATCAGTGAGAGGGAGGTACAAGAGCAGTACTTC. This encodes CAISEREVQEQYF.

This clone was picked up many times. This chain links TRBV7-7 with TRBJ2-7; D possibly corresponds to TRBD1 (6 bases). This CDR3 contains 13 residues. V was clipped by 3 bases and J by 1 base, with 7 bases between them. Germline values: CDR1 SSHAT, CDR2 FNYEAQ (reference sequence). The CDR3 bases are TGTGCCAGCAGCTTTGGACAGTCCTACGAGCAGTACTTC. Its translation is CASSFGQSYEQYF.

The sample holds many counts of this clone. The rearrangement joins TRBV27 to TRBJ2-7; D remains unclear. V was shortened by 3 bases and J by 7 bases, with 13 bases between the two germline ends. In germline, CDR1 is MNHEY, CDR2 SMNVEV (reference sequence). CDR3 length: 13 residues. CDR3 DNA: TGTGCCAGCAGTTTCGATCTCTCAGCGGAGCAGTACTTC. Its translation: CASSFDLSAEQYF.

This clone was observed at least ten times. The chain links TRBV19 to TRBJ2-3; tentatively, D is TRBD2 (6 bases). V lost 8 bases to trimming and J lost 0 bases, with 6 bases between them. The CDR3 runs to 12 residues. Germline V gene sequence: CDR1 LNHDA, CDR2 SQIVND (reference sequence). CDR3 residues: CASGTSTDTQYF. The CDR3 nucleotides are TGTGCCAGTGGGACTAGCACAGATACGCAGTATTTT.

V gene TRBV11-1 combines with J gene TRBJ2-1; 10 bases line up with TRBD2. CDR1 SGHAT and CDR2 FQDESV come from the germline V gene (reference sequence). The V gene end was trimmed by 6 bases and the J gene end by 7 bases; junction bases not matched to a gene: 9. The CDR3 covers 15 residues. The CDR3 region has the DNA TGTGCCAGCAGGAAAAGTACTAGCGGGATTAATGAGCAGTTCTTC. Amino acid sequence: CASRKSTSGINEQFF.

This clone was seen many times. The genes are TRBV20-1 and TRBJ2-3; D perhaps matches TRBD1 (6 bases). This CDR3 has 11 residues. Germline assignment: CDR1 DFQATT and CDR2 SNEGSKA (reference sequence). V gave up 3 bases and J gave up 6 bases, with 7 bases separating them. CDR3 protein: CSASQGDTQYF. Here the CDR3 DNA reads TGCAGTGCTAGCCAGGGGGATACGCAGTATTTT.

CDR3 amino acids: CASSVGAGEQYF. The CDR3, as DNA: TGTGCCAGCAGCGTAGGGGCGGGCGAGCAGTACTTC. This chain uses TRBV9 with TRBJ2-7; D may be TRBD2 (5 bases). CDR1 SGDLS and CDR2 YYNGEE come from the germline V gene. Trimming pared 0 bases from V and 6 bases from J, leaving 7 bases between. CDR3 size: 12 residues.

This clone appeared many times. The rearrangement joins TRBV7-9 to TRBJ1-1; D might be TRBD1 (6 bases). Trimming took off 5 bases at V and 5 bases at J, with 9 bases between the two ends. The CDR3 totals 12 residues. CDR1 and CDR2 from the germline V gene are SEHNR and FQNEAQ (reference sequence). CDR3 sequence (DNA): TGTGCCAGCAGCACAGGGTATACTGAAGCTTTCTTT. Its translation is CASSTGYTEAFF.

This clone was counted at least ten times. The same CDR3 is also encoded by other DNA sequences in this sample. The chain links TRBV27 to TRBJ2-5; a possible D gene is TRBD2 (5 bases). Germline CDR1 MNHEY, CDR2 SMNVEV (reference sequence). The CDR3 is 14 residues long. V was cut by 5 bases and J by 2 bases, with 12 bases left in between. CDR3: CASSPRTGQETQYF. CDR3 nucleotide sequence: TGTGCCAGCAGTCCGCGGACTGGACAAGAGACCCAGTACTTC.

This clone appeared many times. This chain joins TRBV5-4 and TRBJ2-3; no firm D call. CDR1 is SGHNT and CDR2 is YYREEE in the germline V gene (reference sequence). CDR3 length equals 14 residues. V lost 0 bases and J 0 bases, leaving 5 bases between the germline ends. CDR3 region: CASSLGQSTDTQYF. The CDR3 nucleotides read TGTGCCAGCAGCTTGGGCCAGAGCACAGATACGCAGTATTTT.

This clone was seen ten or more times. V and J are TRBV4-1 and TRBJ2-1; 11 nucleotides align to TRBD2. The germline CDR1 and CDR2 sequences are MGHRA and YSYEKL. J gave up 9 bases and V 4 bases, and 8 bases lay outside the gene matches. This CDR3 comprises 15 residues. CDR3 sequence: CASSPIAGGVVEQFF. In DNA, the CDR3 is TGCGCCAGCAGCCCTATAGCGGGGGGGGTTGTTGAGCAGTTCTTC.

The table lists this clone with many counts. The chain recombines TRBV6-5 with TRBJ1-1; D unresolved. The length of the CDR3 is 14 residues. Deletions cut 6 bases from V and 0 bases from J, with 11 bases between. In germline, CDR1 is MNHEY, CDR2 SVGAGI. The CDR3 region has the DNA TGTGCCAGCAGGCCCATCGGGGTGAACACTGAAGCTTTCTTT. It translates to CASRPIGVNTEAFF.

This clone occurred many times. The chain links TRBV7-6 to TRBJ2-2; 10 bases map to TRBD2. The CDR3 consists of 17 residues. Per the germline V gene, CDR1 is SGHVS and CDR2 is FNYEAQ. V was clipped by 1 base and J by 4 bases; unmatched bases: 6. This CDR3 reads CASSLVGASGSTGELFF. For the CDR3, the DNA is TGTGCCAGCAGCTTAGTTGGAGCTAGCGGGAGCACCGGGGAGCTGTTTTTT.

This clone was seen at least ten times. V and J are TRBV7-9 and TRBJ1-5; no clear D. The CDR3 is 13 amino acids. From germline, CDR1 is SEHNR and CDR2 FQNEAQ (reference sequence). V lost 5 bases, J lost 5 bases, and 10 bases lay in between. The CDR3: CASSRDIYQPQHF. In DNA, the CDR3 is TGTGCCAGCAGCCGTGACATCTATCAGCCCCAGCATTTT.

In this sample, this clone turned up many times. CDR3 sequence reads: CASSIGRGIYGYTF. The CDR3, as DNA: TGTGCCAGTAGTATTGGCAGGGGGATCTATGGCTACACCTTC. This chain uses TRBV19 with TRBJ1-2, with 7 positions matching TRBD1. Germline assignment: CDR1 LNHDA and CDR2 SQIVND (reference sequence). CDR3 size: 14 residues. V lost 3 bases to trimming and J lost 4 bases; unmatched junction nucleotides: 5.

By its share, this clone is medium-sized. The chain couples TRBV10-3 to TRBJ1-1; no reliable D call. V was shortened by 6 bases and J by 1 base, with 9 bases between the two germline ends. The germline V gene encodes CDR1 ENHRY and CDR2 SYGVKD. This CDR3 contains 13 residues. This CDR3 is CAISLGPNTEAFF. The CDR3, as DNA: TGTGCCATCAGCCTCGGTCCGAACACTGAAGCTTTCTTT.

This clone was observed at least ten times. V gene TRBV4-1 combines with J gene TRBJ2-2; a weak D match, TRBD1 (5 bases). V shed 0 bases and J shed 3 bases, with 8 bases lying between them. Germline V CDR1 and CDR2: MGHRA, YSYEKL. There are 15 residues in the CDR3. DNA for the CDR3: TGCGCCAGCAGCCAAGACAGGGTCGACACCGGGGAGCTGTTTTTT. Residues: CASSQDRVDTGELFF.